This TCR beta chain was found in a study of blood T cell repertoires in COVID-19. V shed 6 bases and J shed 0 bases, with 15 bases lying between them. This CDR3 comprises 15 residues. Germline V gives CDR1 MNHNS, CDR2 SASEGT. As handled by the study authors: Reference gene primer amplification in the assay estimated nucleated cell counts. TCRdb keeps only in-frame clones here, not all; method: immunoSEQ multiplex PCR. That table is the source of V, J and clone size, and D and trimming were worked out from the DNA. This sample has 200,000 to 300,000 clones, with around four fifths found just once. Material for sequencing was peripheral blood. The receptor was isolated from a man aged 55 to 70 with acute or convalescent COVID-19. This chain uses TRBV6-1 with TRBJ2-7, with TRBD1 as a possible D gene (6 bases). The chain's CDR3 is CASRIDRLSSYEQYF. The CDR3 nucleotides read TGTGCCAGCAGGATCGACAGGCTGAGCTCCTACGAGCAGTACTTC.